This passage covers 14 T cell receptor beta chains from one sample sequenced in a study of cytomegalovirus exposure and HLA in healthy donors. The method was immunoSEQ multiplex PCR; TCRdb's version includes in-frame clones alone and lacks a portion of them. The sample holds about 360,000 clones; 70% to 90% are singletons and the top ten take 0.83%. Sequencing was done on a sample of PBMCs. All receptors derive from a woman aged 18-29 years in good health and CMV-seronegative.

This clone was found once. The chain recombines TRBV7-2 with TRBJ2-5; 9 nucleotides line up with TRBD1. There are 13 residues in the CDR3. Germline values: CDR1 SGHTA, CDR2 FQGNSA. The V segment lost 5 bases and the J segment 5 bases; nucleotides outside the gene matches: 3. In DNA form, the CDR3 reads TGTGCCAGCAGCAGAGGACAGGGGGAGACCCAGTACTTC. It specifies CASSRGQGETQYF.

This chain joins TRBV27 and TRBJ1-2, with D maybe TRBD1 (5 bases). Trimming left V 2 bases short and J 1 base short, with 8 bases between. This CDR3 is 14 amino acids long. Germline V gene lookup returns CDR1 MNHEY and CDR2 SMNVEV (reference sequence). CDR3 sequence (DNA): TGTGCCAGCAGTTTAGGGGCCCATAACTATGGCTACACCTTC. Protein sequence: CASSLGAHNYGYTF.

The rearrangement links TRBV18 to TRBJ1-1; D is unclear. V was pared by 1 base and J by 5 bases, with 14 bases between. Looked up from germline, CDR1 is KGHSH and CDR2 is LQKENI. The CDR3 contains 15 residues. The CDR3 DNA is TGTGCCAGCTCACCACGGACCGGTTCGGGGACTGAAGCTTTCTTT. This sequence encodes CASSPRTGSGTEAFF.

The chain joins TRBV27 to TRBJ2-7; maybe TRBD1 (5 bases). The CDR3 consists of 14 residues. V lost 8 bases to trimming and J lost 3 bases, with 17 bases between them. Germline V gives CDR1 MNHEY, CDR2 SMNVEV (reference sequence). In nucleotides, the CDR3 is TGTGCCAGCCAGGAGCGACAGAAAAACTACGAGCAGTACTTC. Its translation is CASQERQKNYEQYF.

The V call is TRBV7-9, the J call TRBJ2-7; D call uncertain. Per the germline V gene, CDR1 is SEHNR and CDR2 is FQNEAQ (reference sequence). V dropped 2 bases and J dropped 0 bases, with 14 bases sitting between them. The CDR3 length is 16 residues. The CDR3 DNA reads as TGTGCCAGCAGCTTATTGCTACAGACCTCCTCCTACGAGCAGTACTTC. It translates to CASSLLLQTSSYEQYF.

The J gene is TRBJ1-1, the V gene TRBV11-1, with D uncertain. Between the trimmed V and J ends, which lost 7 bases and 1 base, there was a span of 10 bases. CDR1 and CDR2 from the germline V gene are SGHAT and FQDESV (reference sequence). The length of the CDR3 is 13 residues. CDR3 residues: CASNSNRNTEAFF. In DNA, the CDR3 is TGTGCCAGCAACTCTAACAGGAACACTGAAGCTTTCTTT. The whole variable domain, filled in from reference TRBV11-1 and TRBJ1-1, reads EAEVAQSPRYKITEKSQAVAFWCDPISGHATLYWYRQILGQGPELLVQFQDESVVDDSQLPKDRFSAERLKGVDSTLKIQPAELGDSAMYLCASNSNRNTEAFFGQGTRLTVV.

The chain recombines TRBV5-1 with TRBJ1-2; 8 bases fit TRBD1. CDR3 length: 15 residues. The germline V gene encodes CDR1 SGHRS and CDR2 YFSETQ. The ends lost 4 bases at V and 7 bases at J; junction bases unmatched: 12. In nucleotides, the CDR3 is TGCGCCAGCAGCCTAAATTTACCGGACAGGGCTGGCTACACCTTC. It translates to CASSLNLPDRAGYTF.

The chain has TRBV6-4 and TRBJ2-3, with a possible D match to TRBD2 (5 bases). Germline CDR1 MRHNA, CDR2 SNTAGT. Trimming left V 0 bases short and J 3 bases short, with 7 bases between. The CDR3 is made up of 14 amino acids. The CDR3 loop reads CASSDSRETDTQYF. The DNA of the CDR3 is TGTGCCAGCAGTGACTCGAGGGAGACAGATACGCAGTATTTT.

CDR3 loop: CASSPVSTGELFF. CDR3 DNA: TGTGCCAGCAGCCCGGTTAGTACCGGGGAGCTGTTTTTT. The J gene is TRBJ2-2, the V gene TRBV9; D uncertain. V lost 4 bases and J lost 5, with 9 bases in between. Germline-derived CDR1 and CDR2 are SGDLS and YYNGEE. The CDR3 length is 13 residues.

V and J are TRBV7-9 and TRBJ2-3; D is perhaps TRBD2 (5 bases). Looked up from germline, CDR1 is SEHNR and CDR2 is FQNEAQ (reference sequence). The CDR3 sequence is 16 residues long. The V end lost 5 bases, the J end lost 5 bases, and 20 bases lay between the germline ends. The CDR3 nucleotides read TGTGCCAGCAGCGTGAGGCCGGGATCCCTCGGAGATACGCAGTATTTT. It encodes CASSVRPGSLGDTQYF.

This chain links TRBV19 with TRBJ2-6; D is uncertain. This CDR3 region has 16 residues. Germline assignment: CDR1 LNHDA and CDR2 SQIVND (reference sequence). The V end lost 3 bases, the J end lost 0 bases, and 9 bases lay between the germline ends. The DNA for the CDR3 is TGTGCCAGTAGTATGATCAGGCCCTCTGGGGCCAACGTCCTGACTTTC. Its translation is CASSMIRPSGANVLTF.

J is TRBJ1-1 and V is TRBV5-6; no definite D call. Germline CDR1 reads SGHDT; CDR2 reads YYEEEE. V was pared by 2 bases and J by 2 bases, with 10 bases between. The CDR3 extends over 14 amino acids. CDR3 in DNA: TGTGCCAGCAGCTTACGCGGGGTAAACACTGAAGCTTTCTTT. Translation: CASSLRGVNTEAFF.

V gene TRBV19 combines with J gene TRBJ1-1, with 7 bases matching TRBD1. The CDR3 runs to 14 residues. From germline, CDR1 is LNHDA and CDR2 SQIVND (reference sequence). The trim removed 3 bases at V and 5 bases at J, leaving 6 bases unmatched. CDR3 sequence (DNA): TGTGCCAGTAGTATCAAGGGGGCGCGGACTGAAGCTTTCTTT. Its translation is CASSIKGARTEAFF.

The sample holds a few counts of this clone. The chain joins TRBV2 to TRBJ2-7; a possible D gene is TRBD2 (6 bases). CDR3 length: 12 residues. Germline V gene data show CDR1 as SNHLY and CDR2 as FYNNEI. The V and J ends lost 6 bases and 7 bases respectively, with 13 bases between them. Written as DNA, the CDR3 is TGTGCCAGCAGGAAACGGGACTTTGAGCAGTACTTC. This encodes CASRKRDFEQYF.